A single sample is the source of the 20 T cell receptor beta chains below, sequenced in a study of blood T cell repertoires in COVID-19. The method was immunoSEQ multiplex PCR; TCRdb's version includes in-frame clones alone and lacks a portion of them. Among 150,000 to 200,000 clones listed, around 80% were seen once. Material: peripheral blood. The receptors shown here come from a man in his fifties or sixties with acute or convalescent COVID-19.

The chain uses TRBV23-1 and TRBJ1-5; tentative D call: TRBD1 (5 bases). TRBV23-1 is filed as an ORF, its function uncertain. CDR3 length: 16 residues. Trimming removed 0 bases from V and 7 bases from J, with 16 bases in between. The CDR3 protein is CASSQSPSREGQPQHF. CDR3 nucleotide sequence: TGCGCCAGCAGTCAATCCCCTTCCAGGGAAGGGCAGCCCCAGCATTTT.

This chain links TRBV7-9 with TRBJ1-3; 7 nucleotides agree with TRBD1. CDR3 length equals 17 residues. V was clipped by 1 base and J by 0 bases; unmatched bases: 6. The V gene's germline CDR1 is SEHNR and CDR2 FQNEAQ (reference sequence). DNA for the CDR3: TGTGCCAGCAGCTTAGAGGGGAACAGGGGCTCTGGAAACACCATATATTTT. This sequence encodes CASSLEGNRGSGNTIYF.

This clone showed up many times. This chain connects TRBV6-2 or TRBV6-3 to TRBJ2-1; D remains ambiguous. Looked up from germline, CDR1 is MNHEY and CDR2 is SVGEGT. V was pared by 6 bases and J by 4 bases, with 7 bases between. The CDR3 length is 12 residues. The CDR3 protein is CASSVLYNEQFF. For the CDR3, the DNA is TGTGCCAGCAGCGTTCTATACAATGAGCAGTTCTTC.

The chain employs TRBV19 and TRBJ1-4, with TRBD1 identical over 8 bases. The germline CDR1 and CDR2 sequences are LNHDA and SQIVND (reference sequence). Losses at the gene ends were 0 bases for V and 5 bases for J; bases not matched to a gene: 2. The CDR3 consists of 15 residues. Here the CDR3 DNA reads TGTGCCAGTAGTATAGAGAGGACAGGGAATGAAAAACTGTTTTTT. Translated, it gives CASSIERTGNEKLFF.

The rearrangement joins TRBV6-5 to TRBJ1-1; D is unresolved. The CDR3 runs to 12 residues. Germline CDR1 MNHEY, CDR2 SVGAGI. With 6 bases removed from V and 5 bases from J, the gap between germline ends came to 10 bases. CDR3 loop: CASSVGDTEAFF. CDR3 bases: TGTGCCAGCAGCGTCGGAGATACTGAAGCTTTCTTT.

The chain combines TRBV19 with TRBJ1-5, with a weak D call TRBD1 (5 bases). The germline V gene encodes CDR1 LNHDA and CDR2 SQIVND (reference sequence). This CDR3 spans 18 amino acids. Deletions cut 7 bases from V and 0 bases from J, with 22 bases between. CDR3 loop: CASTQIDDRSFSNQPQHF. The CDR3 DNA reads as TGTGCCAGTACCCAAATAGATGACAGATCTTTTAGCAATCAGCCCCAGCATTTT.

V gene TRBV5-6 combines with J gene TRBJ2-1, with TRBD1 matching over 7 bases. The CDR3 sequence is 15 residues long. The V gene end was trimmed by 1 base and the J gene end by 2 bases; junction bases not matched to a gene: 3. Germline-derived CDR1 and CDR2 are SGHDT and YYEEEE. DNA of the CDR3: TGTGCCAGCAGCTTGCGGGACAGTGCCTACAATGAGCAGTTCTTC. Its protein is CASSLRDSAYNEQFF.

The V gene is TRBV27, the J gene TRBJ1-1; weak D call: TRBD1 (5 bases). The germline gives CDR1 MNHEY, CDR2 SMNVEV (reference sequence). V was clipped by 8 bases and J by 8 bases, with 18 bases between them. The CDR3 extends over 13 amino acids. The CDR3 DNA follows: TGTGCCAGCGGACATGACAGTCTTTCGGAAGCTTTCTTT. Its protein is CASGHDSLSEAFF.

CDR3 amino acids: CASSLDIAGGYNEQFF. The CDR3, as DNA: TGTGCCAGCAGCTTAGATATAGCGGGGGGATATAATGAGCAGTTCTTC. The chain uses TRBV7-2 and TRBJ2-1; 10 bases are a match to TRBD2. Germline V lookup: CDR1 SGHTA, CDR2 FQGNSA. The V segment lost 1 base and the J segment 7 bases; nucleotides outside the gene matches: 7. This CDR3 is 16 amino acids long.

This clone was recorded once. The chain couples TRBV5-6 to TRBJ2-6, with TRBD1 identical over 7 bases. This CDR3 is built from 17 residues. The V gene's germline CDR1 is SGHDT and CDR2 YYEEEE. After removal of 3 bases from V and 0 bases from J, the junction contained 6 bases not matched to a gene. The CDR3 DNA follows: TGTGCCAGCAGCTATAGACAGGGCCGCTCTGGGGCCAACGTCCTGACTTTC. This translates into CASSYRQGRSGANVLTF.

The rearrangement uses TRBV7-8 and TRBJ2-3; D perhaps matches TRBD1 (6 bases). CDR1 SGHVS and CDR2 FQNEAQ come from the germline V gene. The CDR3 is 15 residues long. V was clipped by 2 bases and J by 4 bases, with 13 bases between them. The CDR3 sequence: CASSLIRNRADTQYF. DNA of the CDR3: TGTGCCAGCAGCTTAATCAGGAACAGGGCAGATACGCAGTATTTT.

This clone was observed a few times. This chain connects TRBV24-1 to TRBJ1-5, with D perhaps matching TRBD1 (6 bases). The CDR3 length is 16 residues. V was pared by 4 bases and J by 3 bases, with 15 bases between. Germline CDR1 KGHDR, CDR2 SFDVKD. The CDR3: CATSDSDRSNNQPQHF. The CDR3, as DNA: TGTGCCACCAGTGACTCCGACAGGTCGAACAATCAGCCCCAGCATTTT.

The rearrangement joins TRBV3-1 (or the pseudogene TRBV3-2) to TRBJ1-1; the D is unclear. Germline CDR1 reads LGHDT; CDR2 reads YNNKEL (reference sequence). Trimming cost V 4 bases and J 6 bases, with 18 bases left between them. The length of the CDR3 is 15 residues. DNA of the CDR3: TGTGCCAGCAGCCCACCTGCCCCTTCGAGGCCTGAAGCTTTCTTT. Translated: CASSPPAPSRPEAFF.

In its sample, this clone was seen a few times. J is TRBJ2-7 and V is TRBV10-2, with 8 bases matching TRBD2. This CDR3 spans 15 amino acids. The V segment lost 4 bases and the J segment 0 bases; nucleotides outside the gene matches: 5. Germline CDR1 and CDR2: WSHSY and SAAADI. The CDR3 sequence is CASSAIAGISYEQYF. The CDR3 DNA reads as TGCGCCAGCAGTGCCATAGCGGGGATCTCCTACGAGCAGTACTTC.

The rearrangement links TRBV5-5 to TRBJ2-1, with D maybe TRBD2 (6 bases). V was trimmed by 1 base and J by 3 bases, leaving 17 bases between them. The CDR3 covers 17 residues. CDR1 SGHKS and CDR2 YYEKEE come from the germline V gene (reference sequence). For the CDR3, the DNA is TGTGCCAGCAGCTTGTGGGGTGGGGGGACCGTCTACAATGAGCAGTTCTTC. This gives the protein CASSLWGGGTVYNEQFF.

The chain couples TRBV7-3 to TRBJ1-4; D gene unclear. From germline, CDR1 is SGHTA and CDR2 FQGTGA. This CDR3 has 17 amino acids. Trimming cost V 3 bases and J 3 bases, with 17 bases left between them. CDR3 loop: CASSLGISEAANEKLFF. Here the CDR3 DNA reads TGTGCCAGCAGCTTGGGGATCTCGGAGGCGGCTAATGAAAAACTGTTTTTT.

V gene TRBV6-5 combines with J gene TRBJ1-5, with a possible D match to TRBD1 (6 bases). The CDR3 is made up of 15 amino acids. The germline gives CDR1 MNHEY, CDR2 SVGAGI. V lost 4 bases and J 7 bases, leaving 17 bases between the germline ends. The CDR3 DNA reads TGTGCCAGCAGTTGGAGCGGGGGGCTTGAACAGCCCCAGCATTTT. The encoded protein is CASSWSGGLEQPQHF.

The CDR3 region is CASTSTGGRNTEAFF. CDR3 nucleotide sequence: TGTGCCAGCACCTCGACAGGGGGCAGGAACACTGAAGCTTTCTTT. This chain joins TRBV28 and TRBJ1-1, with 10 bases matching TRBD1. Germline-derived CDR1 and CDR2 are MDHEN and SYDVKM. This CDR3 comprises 15 residues. V dropped 7 bases and J dropped 1; count of bases not matched to a gene: 6.

The chain uses TRBV4-3 and TRBJ1-5; 8 bases are a match to TRBD1. J was trimmed by 3 bases and V by 0 bases; bases with no gene match: 1. The germline V gene encodes CDR1 LGHNA and CDR2 YSLEER. The length of the CDR3 is 15 residues. This chain's CDR3 is CASSQETGVNQPQHF. The CDR3 DNA reads as TGCGCCAGCAGCCAAGAGACAGGGGTCAATCAGCCCCAGCATTTT.

This sequence joins TRBV6-5 and TRBJ1-2; tentatively, D is TRBD1 (5 bases). Looked up from germline, CDR1 is MNHEY and CDR2 is SVGAGI. With 4 bases removed from V and 9 bases from J, the gap between germline ends came to 15 bases. CDR3 length equals 13 residues. The CDR3 protein is CASSSVAGRRYTF. The CDR3 DNA is TGTGCCAGCAGTTCAGTAGCGGGACGCCGCTACACCTTC.